These 24 T cell receptor beta chains share one sample of origin, sequenced in a study of OX40 agonist ivuxolimab in advanced cancers. TCRdb's table, derived via immunoSEQ multiplex PCR, lists solely in-frame clones and lacks some. The sample holds 100,000 to 140,000 clones, approximately 90% seen once. The sample consisted of CD4+ or CD8+ T cells sorted from blood, taken in a trial of the OX40 agonist ivuxolimab. The receptors were gathered from an adult with an advanced solid tumor such as melanoma, head and neck, liver or kidney cancer.

The chain has TRBV6-5 and TRBJ2-1, with D unclear. The CDR3 totals 13 residues. CDR1 and CDR2 (germline): MNHEY, SVGAGI. Deletions cut 6 bases from V and 1 base from J, with 7 bases between. In DNA, the CDR3 is TGTGCCAGCAGATGGGATTCCTACAATGAGCAGTTCTTC. Protein product: CASRWDSYNEQFF.

V gene TRBV25-1 combines with J gene TRBJ1-1; D gene ambiguous. The V gene lost 8 bases and the J gene lost 1 base, with 11 bases spanning the gap. Germline V gives CDR1 MGHDK, CDR2 SYGVNS. CDR3 length equals 13 residues. DNA for the CDR3: TGTGCCAGCGAGAGACCAGGGAACACTGAAGCTTTCTTT. Translation: CASERPGNTEAFF.

This chain connects TRBV10-3 to TRBJ2-1, with TRBD2 matching over 7 bases. J gave up 8 bases and V 2 bases, and 6 bases lay outside the gene matches. The germline CDR1 and CDR2 sequences are ENHRY and SYGVKD. The length of the CDR3 is 14 residues. CDR3 bases: TGTGCCATCAGTGAGAGGGCTAGCGGCGATGAGCAGTTCTTC. Its protein product is CAISERASGDEQFF.

V usage is TRBV18 and J usage is TRBJ1-3, with D possibly matching TRBD1 (5 bases). V lost 3 bases and J lost 0, with 9 bases in between. Germline CDR1 and CDR2: KGHSH and LQKENI. The CDR3 contains 15 residues. CDR3 sequence: CASSPDRASGNTIYF. CDR3 nucleotide sequence: TGTGCCAGCTCACCTGACAGAGCCTCTGGAAACACCATATATTTT.

The V gene is TRBV5-1, the J gene TRBJ2-3; 16 bases are shared with TRBD2. CDR1 is SGHRS, CDR2 YFSETQ, per germline. The CDR3 spans 20 residues. J lost 0 bases, V lost 0 bases, and 7 bases had no gene match. The CDR3 loop is CASSLGGTSGRDPSTDTQYF. CDR3 nucleotides: TGCGCCAGCAGCTTGGGGGGGACTAGCGGGAGGGATCCTAGCACAGATACGCAGTATTTT.

V gene TRBV7-6 combines with J gene TRBJ2-7; unclear D gene. Germline V gene data show CDR1 as SGHVS and CDR2 as FNYEAQ. The CDR3 runs 13 residues. V dropped 1 base and J dropped 5 bases, with 9 bases sitting between them. The DNA of the CDR3 is TGTGCCAGCAGCTTAGGCCCCGTGGACGAGCAGTACTTC. Amino acid sequence: CASSLGPVDEQYF.

V usage is TRBV28 and J usage is TRBJ2-1, with unresolved D. The CDR3 spans 14 residues. V was shortened by 8 bases and J by 4 bases, with 15 bases between the two germline ends. The germline V gene has CDR1 MDHEN and CDR2 SYDVKM. CDR3 sequence (DNA): TGTGCCAGCCGACGTTCACTGACGTACAATGAGCAGTTCTTC. This translates into CASRRSLTYNEQFF.

In its sample, this clone was seen a few times. The chain recombines TRBV7-3 with TRBJ2-3, with D perhaps matching TRBD1 or TRBD2 (5 bases each). CDR1 is SGHTA and CDR2 is FQGTGA in the germline V gene. This CDR3 has 13 amino acids. The V and J ends lost 4 bases and 2 bases respectively, with 7 bases between them. CDR3 nucleotides: TGTGCCAGCAGCTCAGGGACCACAGATACGCAGTATTTT. The encoded protein is CASSSGTTDTQYF.

This chain uses TRBV7-8 with TRBJ1-4, with 12 bases lining up with TRBD1. V shed 4 bases and J 5 bases; nucleotides not matched to a gene: 5. Germline V gene data show CDR1 as SGHVS and CDR2 as FQNEAQ. The CDR3 consists of 16 residues. CDR3 in amino acids: CASSSLGTGGNEKLFF. CDR3 nucleotides: TGTGCCAGCAGCTCCCTGGGGACAGGGGGCAATGAAAAACTGTTTTTT.

The V gene is TRBV5-1, the J gene TRBJ2-7; 7 bases are a match to TRBD1. The CDR3 consists of 14 residues. CDR1 is SGHRS and CDR2 is YFSETQ in the germline V gene. The trim removed 7 bases at V and 2 bases at J, leaving 9 bases unmatched. CDR3 protein: CASLRDSETYEQYF. The CDR3 DNA reads as TGCGCCAGCCTCCGGGACAGTGAGACCTACGAGCAGTACTTC.

The genes are TRBV6-1 and TRBJ2-2, with TRBD2 identical over 9 bases. The J segment lost 4 bases and the V segment lost 2 bases, leaving 5 bases of the junction unmatched. The CDR3 is 16 residues long. Germline V CDR1 and CDR2: MNHNS, SASEGT. The CDR3 loop is CASSELAGLTTGELFF. CDR3 DNA: TGTGCCAGCAGTGAACTAGCGGGATTAACCACCGGGGAGCTGTTTTTT.

The V call is TRBV7-3, the J call TRBJ2-2; D unclear. Germline V gene data show CDR1 as SGHTA and CDR2 as FQGTGA. The CDR3 covers 15 residues. V was shortened by 2 bases and J by 6 bases, with 13 bases between the two germline ends. The CDR3 nucleotides read TGTGCCAGCAGCTTAGCTAGGGTAGGAGCCGGGGAGCTGTTTTTT. Its protein product is CASSLARVGAGELFF.

The V call is TRBV19, the J call TRBJ2-1; D is possibly TRBD1 (6 bases). From germline, CDR1 is LNHDA and CDR2 SQIVND (reference sequence). Trimming stripped 4 bases from V and 3 bases from J, with 16 bases between. The CDR3 spans 16 residues. CDR3 sequence: CASSRTDQLDYNEQFF. CDR3 in DNA: TGTGCCAGTAGTAGGACAGACCAGTTGGACTACAATGAGCAGTTCTTC.

The V call is TRBV11-3, the J call TRBJ2-1, with D unclear. The CDR3 totals 14 residues. V was trimmed by 0 bases and J by 6 bases, leaving 9 bases between them. CDR1 and CDR2 from the germline V gene are SGHNT and YENEEA. CDR3: CASSLDGETNEQFF. As DNA, the CDR3 is TGTGCCAGCAGCTTAGATGGGGAAACCAATGAGCAGTTCTTC. The full variable domain, completed using reference TRBV11-3 and TRBJ2-1, is EAGVVQSPRYKIIEKKQPVAFWCNPISGHNTLYWYLQNLGQGPELLIRYENEEAVDDSQLPKDRFSAERLKGVDSTLKIQPAELGDSAVYLCASSLDGETNEQFFGPGTRLTVL.

This clone appeared once. The CDR3 loop reads CASSPRTERGEQFF. The CDR3 region has the DNA TGTGCCAGCTCACCACGTACGGAAAGGGGTGAGCAGTTCTTC. The rearrangement uses TRBV18 and TRBJ2-1; perhaps TRBD1 as D (5 bases). Germline CDR1 is KGHSH and CDR2 is LQKENI. CDR3 length equals 14 residues. V lost 1 base, J lost 9 bases, and 13 bases lay in between.

The chain joins TRBV7-8 to TRBJ2-7; the match to TRBD1 covers 7 bases. The V gene end was trimmed by 4 bases and the J gene end by 2 bases; junction bases not matched to a gene: 2. Germline assignment: CDR1 SGHVS and CDR2 FQNEAQ. The CDR3 totals 13 residues. The CDR3: CASSSGQTYEQYF. The CDR3, as DNA: TGTGCCAGCAGCTCGGGACAGACCTACGAGCAGTACTTC. Variable domain in full (rest from reference TRBV7-8 and TRBJ2-7): GAGVSQSPRYKVAKRGQDVALRCDPISGHVSLFWYQQALGQGPEFLTYFQNEAQLDKSGLPSDRFFAERPEGSVSTLKIQRTQQEDSAVYLCASSSGQTYEQYFGPGTRLTVT.

The V and J genes are TRBV5-4 and TRBJ2-1, with D perhaps assigned TRBD1 or TRBD2 (5 bases each). The CDR3 runs 13 residues. Germline-derived CDR1 and CDR2 are SGHNT and YYREEE (reference sequence). The V and J ends lost 0 bases and 8 bases respectively, with 9 bases between them. The CDR3 DNA reads TGTGCCAGCAGCTTGGGGGGGTGGGATGAGCAGTTCTTC. Residues: CASSLGGWDEQFF.

The rearrangement links TRBV15 to TRBJ2-6, with D perhaps given as TRBD1 or TRBD2 (5 bases each). The CDR3 has 15 residues. V lost 1 base and J lost 4, with 8 bases in between. Germline CDR1 and CDR2: LNHNV and YYDKDF (reference sequence). The CDR3: CATSRAGTGANVLTF. CDR3 in DNA: TGTGCCACCAGCAGAGCTGGGACCGGGGCCAACGTCCTGACTTTC.

The chain couples TRBV10-1 to TRBJ1-3; TRBD1 is a possible D gene (5 bases). Trimming took off 6 bases at V and 0 bases at J, with 12 bases between the two ends. Germline V lookup: CDR1 WNHNN, CDR2 SYGVQD (reference sequence). CDR3 length: 15 residues. The CDR3 bases are TGCGCCAGCAGCCACGGGGCAAACTCTGGAAACACCATATATTTT. Protein product: CASSHGANSGNTIYF.

This clone has only one observation. This chain links TRBV5-1 with TRBJ2-6; TRBD1 might be the D (7 bases). Germline CDR1 is SGHRS and CDR2 is YFSETQ. V lost 3 bases, J lost 1 base, and 20 bases lay in between. This CDR3 comprises 19 residues. The CDR3 reads CASSSVQGRTASGANVLTF. CDR3 bases: TGCGCCAGCAGCTCGGTACAGGGGAGGACCGCTTCTGGGGCCAACGTCCTGACTTTC. The variable domain in full, completed from reference TRBV5-1 and TRBJ2-6, reads KAGVTQTPRYLIKTRGQQVTLSCSPISGHRSVSWYQQTPGQGLQFLFEYFSETQRNKGNFPGRFSGRQFSNSRSEMNVSTLELGDSALYLCASSSVQGRTASGANVLTFGAGSRLTVL.

The chain employs TRBV27 and TRBJ1-5; tentatively, D is TRBD1 (6 bases). This CDR3 is 15 amino acids long. V was shortened by 3 bases and J by 6 bases, with 15 bases between the two germline ends. Germline V CDR1 and CDR2: MNHEY, SMNVEV (reference sequence). This CDR3 is CASSFGSGGGQPQHF. In DNA form, the CDR3 reads TGTGCCAGCAGTTTTGGGTCCGGGGGCGGTCAGCCCCAGCATTTT.

This chain joins TRBV19 and TRBJ1-5; D not certain. From germline, CDR1 is LNHDA and CDR2 SQIVND (reference sequence). This CDR3 is 15 amino acids long. Trimming removed 7 bases at V and 7 bases at J, with 20 bases between. The CDR3 nucleotides read TGTGCCAGTACTTTGGTAGGGAGGGTCGAGCAGCCCCAGCATTTT. Encoded protein: CASTLVGRVEQPQHF.

CDR3 sequence: CASSQAPAGSSYNEQFF. The CDR3 nucleotides read TGTGCCAGCAGCCAAGCTCCCGCGGGGAGCTCCTACAATGAGCAGTTCTTC. This chain connects TRBV4-2 to TRBJ2-1, with a tentative D call TRBD2 (6 bases). This CDR3 comprises 17 residues. Trimming cost V 1 base and J 0 bases, with 13 bases left between them. The germline gives CDR1 LGHNA, CDR2 YNFKEQ.

This chain uses TRBV9 with TRBJ2-3; TRBD2 matches at 9 bases. The CDR3 has 17 amino acids. The germline gives CDR1 SGDLS, CDR2 YYNGEE. V lost 1 base to trimming and J lost 1 base; unmatched junction nucleotides: 7. CDR3 bases: TGTGCCAGCAGCGTAACGGCGGGAGGGGGGCGCACAGATACGCAGTATTTT. Translating it yields CASSVTAGGGRTDTQYF.